This passage covers 8 T cell receptor beta chains from one sample sequenced in a study of T cell changes during pregnancy in multiple sclerosis. Sequencing was performed with immunoSEQ multiplex PCR; in TCRdb, only in-frame clones are kept and a portion is missing. The top ten hold 1.9% of the sample, which has about 100,000 clones, about 90% seen once. The material sequenced was peripheral blood, taken after pregnancy. These receptor sequences come from a female donor with multiple sclerosis, enrolled in a pregnancy study.

The rearrangement uses TRBV5-6 and TRBJ2-3, with D possibly being TRBD1 (6 bases). The CDR3 totals 15 residues. Germline V gene data show CDR1 as SGHDT and CDR2 as YYEEEE. Deletions cut 4 bases from V and 4 bases from J, with 16 bases between. DNA of the CDR3: TGTGCCAGCAGCCCCGGGACATATATCGCAGATACGCAGTATTTT. Its translation is CASSPGTYIADTQYF.

This chain links TRBV11-2 with TRBJ2-7, with D perhaps TRBD1 (6 bases). The germline gives CDR1 SGHAT, CDR2 FQNNGV. There are 14 residues in the CDR3. V was shortened by 2 bases and J by 4 bases, with 12 bases between the two germline ends. The CDR3 is CASSLRQVAYEQYF. As DNA, the CDR3 is TGTGCCAGCAGCTTAAGACAGGTAGCTTACGAGCAGTACTTC.

The chain recombines TRBV7-2 with TRBJ2-7; TRBD1 matches 10 bases. Germline CDR1 is SGHTA and CDR2 is FQGNSA. Trimming took 5 bases from V and 1 from J; bases not matched to a gene: 2. The CDR3 contains 14 residues. The CDR3 sequence: CASSADRGSYEQYF. CDR3 DNA: TGTGCCAGCAGCGCGGACAGGGGGTCCTACGAGCAGTACTTC.

V and J are TRBV6-5 and TRBJ2-2; 10 bases match TRBD1. The CDR3 contains 16 residues. Trimming took 2 bases from V and 6 from J; bases not matched to a gene: 6. The germline gives CDR1 MNHEY, CDR2 SVGAGI. CDR3 loop: CASSYRTGGGAGELFF. CDR3 nucleotide sequence: TGTGCCAGCAGTTACCGGACAGGGGGTGGGGCCGGGGAGCTGTTTTTT.

The V and J genes are TRBV6-7 and TRBJ2-7; D is unresolved. TRBV6-7 is known as an ORF, though its function is uncertain. V lost 2 bases, J lost 0 bases, and 2 bases lay in between. The CDR3 consists of 12 residues. DNA of the CDR3: TGTGCCAGCAGTTACCACTCCTACGAGCAGTACTTC. It codes for CASSYHSYEQYF.

V is TRBV6-1 and J is TRBJ2-5; tentatively, D is TRBD2 (5 bases). Trimming cost V 6 bases and J 5 bases, with 13 bases left between them. Germline values: CDR1 MNHNS, CDR2 SASEGT. The CDR3 loop spans 13 amino acids. Here the CDR3 reads CASSQRESETQYF. CDR3 DNA: TGTGCCAGCAGCCAAAGGGAGTCGGAGACCCAGTACTTC.

The V call is TRBV7-3, the J call TRBJ2-5; D might be TRBD2 (7 bases). CDR1 is SGHTA, CDR2 FQGTGA, per germline. The CDR3 totals 15 residues. With 3 bases removed from V and 1 base from J, the gap between germline ends came to 12 bases. CDR3 amino acids: CASSFGGGRQETQYF. In DNA form, the CDR3 reads TGTGCCAGCAGCTTTGGCGGGGGCCGCCAAGAGACCCAGTACTTC. The full variable domain, its missing parts supplied by reference TRBV7-3 and TRBJ2-5, is GAGVSQTPSNKVTEKGKYVELRCDPISGHTALYWYRQSLGQGPEFLIYFQGTGAADDSGLPNDRFFAVRPEGSVSTLKIQRTERGDSAVYLCASSFGGGRQETQYFGPGTRLLVL.

V usage is TRBV27 and J usage is TRBJ2-7, with 10 nucleotides matching TRBD1. The CDR3 runs 13 residues. The germline CDR1 and CDR2 sequences are MNHEY and SMNVEV (reference sequence). With 7 bases clipped from V and 4 bases from J, the junction kept 4 bases outside the gene matches. CDR3 DNA: TGTGCCAGCAAGACAGGGGGCGGTTACGAGCAGTACTTC. Translation: CASKTGGGYEQYF.